These 4 T cell receptor beta chains were sequenced from one sample in a study of blood T cells in healthy people across ages. Primed by a sample-barcoded 5' primer and a J-beta primer mix, a second PCR proceeded for about 7 to 11 cycles. Using its own MiXCR run on the 5' RACE reads, TCRdb lists one record per CDR3 protein. The sample lists nearly 800,000 distinct CDR3 sequences; approximately 53% were seen once. The sequenced sample was blood. The receptors shown here come from a man in his forties or fifties in good health.

The chain couples TRBV29-1 to TRBJ1-1; D is possibly TRBD1 (6 bases). This CDR3 comprises 13 residues. Germline-derived CDR1 and CDR2 are SQVTM and ANQGSEA. The CDR3 is CIHFGQMNTEAFF. CDR3 nucleotide sequence: TGCATCCACTTTGGACAGATGAACACTGAAGCTTTCTTT.

The rearrangement joins TRBV4-2 to TRBJ2-7; the match to TRBD2 covers 8 bases. The CDR3 is 16 residues long. The V gene's germline CDR1 is LGHNA and CDR2 YNFKEQ. Germline trimming cut 4 bases from V and 2 bases from J; bases unmatched to any gene: 10. The DNA of the CDR3 is TGTGCCAGCAGCCCTCTTAATGGACTAGCAGCCTACGAGCAGTACTTC. Translation gives CASSPLNGLAAYEQYF.

This chain links TRBV27 with TRBJ2-5; tentatively, D is TRBD1 or TRBD2 (6 bases each). Trimming took off 4 bases at V and 11 bases at J, with 17 bases between the two ends. Germline CDR1 MNHEY, CDR2 SMNVEV (reference sequence). The CDR3 spans 13 residues. CDR3 coding DNA: TGTGCCAGCAGTTATAAAGGGGGGAATGAGCAGTACTTC. Translating gives CASSYKGGNEQYF.

The chain has TRBV14 and TRBJ2-5, with D maybe TRBD2 (6 bases). V was pared by 3 bases and J by 1 base, with 9 bases between. CDR1 is SGHDN, CDR2 FVKESK, per germline. This CDR3 is built from 14 residues. The chain's CDR3 is CASSHRGIQETQYF. CDR3 nucleotide sequence: TGTGCCAGCAGCCATCGGGGGATCCAAGAGACCCAGTACTTC.